This T cell receptor (beta chain) was obtained from a study of blood T cell repertoires in COVID-19. Germline V gives CDR1 LGHNA, CDR2 YNFKEQ. With V trimmed by 1 base and J by 4 bases, 3 bases remained unmatched. This CDR3 has 15 amino acids. Produced via immunoSEQ multiplex PCR; TCRdb's table is partial and in-frame only. Counted here are roughly 400,000 clones, roughly 89% occurring once; the ten biggest clones make up 1.7%. Participants came from 24 US areas, aged about 18 to 89 years. The receptor was isolated from a woman under 40 who had recovered from COVID-19. V and J are TRBV4-2 and TRBJ1-1; 10 bases are shared with TRBD1. Sample: PBMCs or T cells enriched from blood (not recorded which). The CDR3, as DNA: TGTGCCAGCAGCCAAGCCAGGGACAGGGGCACTGAAGCTTTCTTT. Translated: CASSQARDRGTEAFF.